This entry lists 7 T cell receptor beta chains sequenced from one sample in a study of shared clonotypes between healthy human individuals. Only in-frame clones appear in the TCRdb table, and some are missing; sequencing was by immunoSEQ multiplex PCR. The sample has over 1.5 million clones; around 98% are singletons. The sequencing sample was made of naive CD4+ T cells sorted from blood. The sample's subset: CD45RA+ positively selected. The receptor set was obtained from a man between 25 and 39 years old in good health.

The rearrangement uses TRBV15 and TRBJ2-4; 7 bases are shared with TRBD2. CDR3 length: 16 amino acids. The germline gives CDR1 LNHNV, CDR2 YYDKDF (reference sequence). Unmatched junction bases numbered 3, after V lost 1 base and J lost 0 bases. This CDR3 is CATSRAPSGAKNIQYF. As DNA, the CDR3 is TGTGCCACCAGCAGAGCCCCTAGCGGAGCCAAAAACATTCAGTACTTC.

As regards this clone: The sample has other DNA sequences that encode this CDR3 too. The CDR3 coding sequence is TGTGCCAGCAGCGTAGCTCCCAGGGGCTACGAGCAGTACTTC. Its protein is CASSVAPRGYEQYF. V is TRBV9 and J is TRBJ2-7; the D gene is possibly TRBD1 (6 bases). There are 14 residues in the CDR3. Trimming pared 0 bases from V and 3 bases from J, leaving 10 bases between. Germline V gene data show CDR1 as SGDLS and CDR2 as YYNGEE.

V is TRBV10-3 and J is TRBJ2-4, with D tentatively TRBD2 (6 bases). V shed 0 bases and J shed 1 base, with 10 bases lying between them. Germline V gene data show CDR1 as ENHRY and CDR2 as SYGVKD. The CDR3 contains 16 residues. The CDR3 DNA sequence: TGTGCCATCAGTGAGTCGCTAGCGCTCGCCAAAAACATTCAGTACTTC. Its protein is CAISESLALAKNIQYF.

The chain employs TRBV7-9 and TRBJ1-2; tentatively, D is TRBD1 (5 bases). V lost 2 bases and J lost 8, with 18 bases in between. The CDR3 contains 15 residues. From germline, CDR1 is SEHNR and CDR2 FQNEAQ (reference sequence). DNA of the CDR3: TGTGCCAGCAGCTTAAATTTGCTACAGGAGATGGGCTACACCTTC. This sequence encodes CASSLNLLQEMGYTF. The full variable domain, in which reference TRBV7-9 and TRBJ1-2 provide the parts outside the CDR3, is DTGVSQNPRHKITKRGQNVTFRCDPISEHNRLYWYRQTLGQGPEFLTYFQNEAQLEKSRLLSDRFSAERPKGSFSTLEIQRTEQGDSAMYLCASSLNLLQEMGYTFGSGTRLTVV.

This clone showed up just once. CDR3 amino acids: CASSTKDSTGELFF. CDR3 nucleotides: TGTGCCAGCTCAACAAAGGACAGCACCGGGGAGCTGTTTTTT. The chain has TRBV18 and TRBJ2-2; a possible D gene is TRBD1 (6 bases). The germline V gene has CDR1 KGHSH and CDR2 LQKENI. The CDR3 has 14 residues. Trimming stripped 5 bases from V and 4 bases from J, with 11 bases between.

This clone was detected only once. V is TRBV2 and J is TRBJ2-3; maybe TRBD2 (5 bases). Germline CDR1 is SNHLY and CDR2 is FYNNEI. The CDR3 extends over 13 amino acids. Between the trimmed V and J ends, which lost 7 bases and 5 bases, there was a span of 13 bases. The CDR3 spells CASKGGGGDTQYF. For the CDR3, the DNA is TGTGCCAGCAAGGGTGGAGGAGGAGATACGCAGTATTTT.

Comment on this clone: Other DNA sequences within the sample encode an identical CDR3. This chain uses TRBV18 with TRBJ2-7; D is perhaps TRBD1 (7 bases). The CDR3 runs to 15 residues. V was pared by 0 bases and J by 4 bases, with 13 bases between. Germline assignment: CDR1 KGHSH and CDR2 LQKENI. CDR3 sequence: CASSPPGRGRYEQYF. The CDR3 DNA reads as TGTGCCAGCTCACCACCGGGCAGGGGGAGGTACGAGCAGTACTTC.